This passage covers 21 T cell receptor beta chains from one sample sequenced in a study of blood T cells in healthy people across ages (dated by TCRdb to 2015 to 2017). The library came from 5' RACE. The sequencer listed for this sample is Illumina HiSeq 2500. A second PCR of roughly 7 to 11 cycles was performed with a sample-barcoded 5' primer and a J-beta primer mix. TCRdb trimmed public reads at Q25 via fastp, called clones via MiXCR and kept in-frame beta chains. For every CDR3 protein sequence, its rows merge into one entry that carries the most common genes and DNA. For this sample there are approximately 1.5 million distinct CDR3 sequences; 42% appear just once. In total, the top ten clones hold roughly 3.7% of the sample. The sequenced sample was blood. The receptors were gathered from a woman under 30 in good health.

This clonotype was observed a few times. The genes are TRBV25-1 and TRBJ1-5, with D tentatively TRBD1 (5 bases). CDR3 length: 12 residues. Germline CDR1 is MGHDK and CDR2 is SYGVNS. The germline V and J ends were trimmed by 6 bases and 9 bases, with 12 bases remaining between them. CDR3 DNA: TGTGCCAGCAGCGATTCAGGGTTGCCCCAGCATTTT. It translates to CASSDSGLPQHF.

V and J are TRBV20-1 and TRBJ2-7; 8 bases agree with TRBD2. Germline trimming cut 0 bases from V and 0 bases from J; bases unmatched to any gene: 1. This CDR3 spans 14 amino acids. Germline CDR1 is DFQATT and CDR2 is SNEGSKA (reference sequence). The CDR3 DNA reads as TGCAGTGCTAGAGAACTAGCGGACTCCTACGAGCAGTACTTC. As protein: CSARELADSYEQYF.

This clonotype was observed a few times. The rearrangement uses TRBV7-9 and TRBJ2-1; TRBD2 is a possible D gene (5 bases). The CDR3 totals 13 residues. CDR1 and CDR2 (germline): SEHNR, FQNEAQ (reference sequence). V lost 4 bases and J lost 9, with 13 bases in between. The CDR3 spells CASSSGKFSEQFF. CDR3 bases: TGTGCCAGCAGCTCGGGAAAATTCAGTGAGCAGTTCTTC.

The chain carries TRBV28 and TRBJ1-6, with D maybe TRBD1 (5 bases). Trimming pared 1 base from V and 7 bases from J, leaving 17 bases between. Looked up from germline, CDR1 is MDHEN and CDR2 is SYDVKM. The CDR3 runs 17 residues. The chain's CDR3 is CASSLYGGAWRNSPLHF. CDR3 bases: TGTGCCAGCAGTTTATATGGAGGGGCATGGAGGAATTCACCCCTCCACTTT.

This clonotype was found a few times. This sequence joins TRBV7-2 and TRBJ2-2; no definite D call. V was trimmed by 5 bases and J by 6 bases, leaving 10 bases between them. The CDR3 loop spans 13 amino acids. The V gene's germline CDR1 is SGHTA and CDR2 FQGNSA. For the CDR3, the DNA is TGTGCCAGCAGCGTAGAATACGCCGGGGAGCTGTTTTTT. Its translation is CASSVEYAGELFF.

As DNA, the CDR3 is TGCAGTGCTAGAGAGCACGGACAGCGAAACACTGAAGCTTTCTTT. This sequence encodes CSAREHGQRNTEAFF. The chain combines TRBV20-1 with TRBJ1-1; a possible D gene is TRBD1 (6 bases). CDR3 length equals 15 residues. Trimming removed 0 bases from V and 2 bases from J, with 13 bases in between. CDR1 and CDR2 (germline): DFQATT, SNEGSKA (reference sequence).

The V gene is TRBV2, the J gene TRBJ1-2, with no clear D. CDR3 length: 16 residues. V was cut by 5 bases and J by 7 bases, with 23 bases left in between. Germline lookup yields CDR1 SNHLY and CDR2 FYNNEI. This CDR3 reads CASSPAEMAPWGGYTF. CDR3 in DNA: TGTGCCAGCAGTCCGGCTGAAATGGCCCCCTGGGGTGGCTACACCTTC.

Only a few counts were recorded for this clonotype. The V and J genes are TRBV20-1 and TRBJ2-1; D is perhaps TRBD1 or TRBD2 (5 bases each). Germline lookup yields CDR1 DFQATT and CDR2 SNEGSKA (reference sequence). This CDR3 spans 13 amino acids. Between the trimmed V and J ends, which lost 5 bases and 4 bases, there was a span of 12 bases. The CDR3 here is CSADTGTYNEQFF. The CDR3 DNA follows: TGCAGTGCTGACACCGGGACGTACAATGAGCAGTTCTTC.

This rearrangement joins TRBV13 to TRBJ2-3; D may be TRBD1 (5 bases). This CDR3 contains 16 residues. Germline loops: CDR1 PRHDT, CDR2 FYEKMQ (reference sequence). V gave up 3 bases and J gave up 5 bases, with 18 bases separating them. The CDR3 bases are TGTGCCAGCAGCTTCCCCATCTCCACAGGATTAGATACGCAGTATTTT. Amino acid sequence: CASSFPISTGLDTQYF.

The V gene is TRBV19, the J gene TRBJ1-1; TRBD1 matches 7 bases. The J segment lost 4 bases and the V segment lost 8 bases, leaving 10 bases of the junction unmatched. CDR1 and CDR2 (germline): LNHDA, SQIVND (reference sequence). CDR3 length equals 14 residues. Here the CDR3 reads CASYAGGRGTEAFF. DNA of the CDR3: TGTGCCAGTTATGCAGGGGGGAGGGGCACTGAAGCTTTCTTT.

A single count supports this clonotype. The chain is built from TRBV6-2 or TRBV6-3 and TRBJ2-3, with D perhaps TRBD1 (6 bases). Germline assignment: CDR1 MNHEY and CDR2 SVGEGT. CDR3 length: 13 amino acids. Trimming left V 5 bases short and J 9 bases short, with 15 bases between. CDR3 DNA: TGTGCCAGCAGTGCACAGGGTTTAGGGACGCAGTATTTT. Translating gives CASSAQGLGTQYF.

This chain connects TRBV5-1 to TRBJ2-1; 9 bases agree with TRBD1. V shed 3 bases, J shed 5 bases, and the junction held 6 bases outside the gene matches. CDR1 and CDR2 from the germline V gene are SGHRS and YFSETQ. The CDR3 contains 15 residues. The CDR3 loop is CASSYSGTGNNEQFF. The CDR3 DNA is TGCGCCAGCAGCTACTCCGGGACAGGGAACAATGAGCAGTTCTTC.

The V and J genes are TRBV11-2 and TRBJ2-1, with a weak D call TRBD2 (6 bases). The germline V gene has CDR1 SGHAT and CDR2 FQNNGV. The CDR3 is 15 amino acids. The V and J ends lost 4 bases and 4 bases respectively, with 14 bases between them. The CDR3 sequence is CASSCRREGYNEQFF. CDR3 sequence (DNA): TGTGCCAGCAGCTGCCGGCGGGAAGGATACAATGAGCAGTTCTTC.

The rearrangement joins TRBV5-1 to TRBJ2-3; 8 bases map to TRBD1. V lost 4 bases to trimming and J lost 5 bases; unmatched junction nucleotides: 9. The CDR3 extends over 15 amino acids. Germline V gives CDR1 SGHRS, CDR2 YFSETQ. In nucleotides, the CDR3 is TGCGCCAGCAGCGACGGACAGGGAGGAAGAGATACGCAGTATTTT. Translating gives CASSDGQGGRDTQYF.

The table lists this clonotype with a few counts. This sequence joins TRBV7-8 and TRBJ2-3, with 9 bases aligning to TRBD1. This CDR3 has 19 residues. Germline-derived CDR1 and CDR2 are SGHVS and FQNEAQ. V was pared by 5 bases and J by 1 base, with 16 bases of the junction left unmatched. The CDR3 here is CASSPGGTGPLGGTDTQYF. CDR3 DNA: TGTGCCAGCAGCCCAGGTGGGACAGGGCCCCTTGGTGGCACAGATACGCAGTATTTT.

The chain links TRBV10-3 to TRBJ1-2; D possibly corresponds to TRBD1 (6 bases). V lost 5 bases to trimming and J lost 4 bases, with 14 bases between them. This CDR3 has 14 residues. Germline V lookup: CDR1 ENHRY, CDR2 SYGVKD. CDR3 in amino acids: CAISRDKPSYGYTF. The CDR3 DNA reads TGTGCCATCAGTCGGGACAAGCCGAGCTATGGCTACACCTTC.

CDR3 protein: CASSQGRLAGGQETQYF. For the CDR3, the DNA is TGTGCCAGCAGCCAAGGACGACTAGCGGGGGGCCAAGAGACCCAGTACTTC. This chain joins TRBV3-1 and TRBJ2-5; the match to TRBD2 covers 13 bases. There are 17 residues in the CDR3. CDR1 is LGHDT, CDR2 YNNKEL, per germline (reference sequence). Germline trimming cut 1 base from V and 1 base from J; bases unmatched to any gene: 3.

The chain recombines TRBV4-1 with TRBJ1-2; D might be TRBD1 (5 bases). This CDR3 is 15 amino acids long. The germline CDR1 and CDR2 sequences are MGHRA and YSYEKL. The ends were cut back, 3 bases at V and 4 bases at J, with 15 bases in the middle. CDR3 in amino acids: CASSQGQEGTYGYTF. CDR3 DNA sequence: TGCGCCAGCAGCCAGGGCCAGGAGGGGACCTATGGCTACACCTTC.

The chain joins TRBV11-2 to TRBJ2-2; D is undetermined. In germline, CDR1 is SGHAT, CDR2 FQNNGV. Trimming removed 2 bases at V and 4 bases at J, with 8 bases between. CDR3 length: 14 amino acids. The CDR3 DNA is TGTGCCAGCAGCTTACGGTGGGGCACCGGGGAGCTGTTTTTT. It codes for CASSLRWGTGELFF.

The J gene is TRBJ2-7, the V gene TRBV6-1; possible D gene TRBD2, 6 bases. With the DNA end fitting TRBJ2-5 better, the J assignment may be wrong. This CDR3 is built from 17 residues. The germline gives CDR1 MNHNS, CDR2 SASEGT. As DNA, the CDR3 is TGTGCCAGCAGTGACCAGTTACACGGGACGGGGGAAGAGACCCAGTACTTC. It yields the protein CASSDQLHGTGEETQYF.

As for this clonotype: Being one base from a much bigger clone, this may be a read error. DNA of the CDR3: TGCAGTGCTAGAGATCGGGCTGTCACCTACGAGCTGTACTTC. Translation: CSARDRAVTYELYF. The V gene is TRBV20-1, the J gene TRBJ2-7; D is uncertain. CDR1 is DFQATT and CDR2 is SNEGSKA in the germline V gene (reference sequence). The CDR3 loop spans 14 amino acids.